This TCR beta chain was found in a study of T cell responses to AZD1222 COVID-19 vaccine (TCRdb year 2021). Regarding the complete study: TCR sequencing was performed for more than 230 trial participants, of whom around 200 were given two doses of AZD1222 and about 25 were given two doses of MenACWY control vaccine. Trial participants were enrolled by age into 18-55, 56-69 and 70-plus year subgroups, with 148, 28 and 57 TCR-sequenced participants respectively. The paper as a whole reports these results and caveats: After two AZD1222 doses, both the breadth and the depth of spike-specific TCRs were significantly higher than at day 0 and than in MenACWY recipients. The 56-69-year group was small, and its depth increase did not reach significance, likely because of low power. The whole spike protein was spanned by vaccine-associated CD4 TCRs, and dominant responses were seen in regions 160-218 and 743-854. Because no samples from the day 14 peak response were available, repertoires could be characterized only after the peak T cell response. Only five or six AZD1222 recipients were SARS-CoV-2 seropositive at baseline, limiting conclusions about previously exposed vaccinees. Nearly half of unique spike-specific TCRs reportedly recognized epitopes outside regions mutated in the B.1.351 and B.1.1.7 variants. Most participants were white British and females outnumbered males, and the authors suggested that clonal diversity may have been underestimated.

The sample's time point, from its label and the paper: about 28 days (+/-7) after the second vaccine dose. Interpreted using the paper, the treatment or condition label stands for: meningococcal conjugate vaccine given as trial control. Vaccinee samples were obtained from the UK trials COV001 and COV002, which included a single-blind randomized controlled phase 2/3 trial of AZD1222 (ChAdOx1 nCoV-19) in healthy adults. Trial participant PBMC samples were collected at day 0 and day 28 after the second dose for TCRbeta chain sequencing. On this clone: Its antigen has not been determined. Nothing much larger sits one base from this clone, and base qualities are not available.

The CDR3 regions of human TCRbeta chains were analyzed by immunosequencing. As for how the authors treated the data: TCRs in the repertoires were matched against a reference library of SARS-CoV-2-specific TCRs that had been generated with the MIRA antigen-specificity platform. Breadth was defined as the fraction of unique TCRs that were SARS-CoV-2-associated, and depth was defined as the fraction of total T cells that were SARS-CoV-2-associated. Each spike-specific TCR was assigned to its reactive spike region and to a CD4 or CD8 class using the MIRA data. Log10-transformed breadth and depth values were compared by one-way ANOVA with Sidak's multiple comparisons tests. As stored in TCRdb, this immuneACCESS dataset retains in-frame rearrangements with V and J assigned. A fraction of the clones does not appear; measured against another copy, unresolved V genes explain less than half of the discrepancy, and the remainder lacks a known reason. V and J calls and clone size are given by that table; D and trimming were obtained from the DNA. Here the sample has 140,000 to 150,000 clones; roughly 86% occur a single time. The leading ten clones occupy approximately 5.6% of the sample.

V ends up 2 bases short and J 6 bases short, with an unmatched junction base count of 3. The CDR3 starts with the cysteine, ends with the phenylalanine, and has 14 residues. Only the CDR3 region is kept as DNA, spanning 42 bases read in frame from base 1. CDR1 MNHEY and CDR2 SVGAGI were looked up in the germline V gene. Rearrangement joined TRBV6-5 to TRBJ2-1; the junction holds 8 bases that match TRBD2. Sequencing used peripheral blood, obtained 28 days after the second dose of the MenACWY control vaccine. This sequence originates from an adult who received the MenACWY meningococcal vaccine as a control. The DNA is as follows: TGTGCCAGCAGTTACCAAGGACTAGCCAATGAGCAGTTCTTC. It translates as CASSYQGLANEQFF.